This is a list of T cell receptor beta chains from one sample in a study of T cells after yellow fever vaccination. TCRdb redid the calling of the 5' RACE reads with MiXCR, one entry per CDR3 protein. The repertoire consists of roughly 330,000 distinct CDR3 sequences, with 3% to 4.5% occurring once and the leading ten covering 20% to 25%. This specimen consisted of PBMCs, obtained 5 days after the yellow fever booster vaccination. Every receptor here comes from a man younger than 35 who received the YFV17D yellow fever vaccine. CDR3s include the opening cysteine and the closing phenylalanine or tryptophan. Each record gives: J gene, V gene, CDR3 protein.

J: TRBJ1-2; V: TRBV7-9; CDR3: CASSLIGGIGYTF
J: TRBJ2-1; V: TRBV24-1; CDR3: CATSDGKIQGNEQFF
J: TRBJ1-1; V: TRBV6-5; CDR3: CASSYGLRAFF
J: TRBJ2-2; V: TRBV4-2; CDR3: CASSQEWGARTGELFF
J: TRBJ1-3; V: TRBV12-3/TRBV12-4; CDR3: CASSWEDTSSGNTIYF
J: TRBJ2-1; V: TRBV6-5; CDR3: CASTSRRDRGYNEQFF
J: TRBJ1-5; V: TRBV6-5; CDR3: CASSKLRDSWQPQHF
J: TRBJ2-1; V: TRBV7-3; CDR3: CASSFTLAGGPHEQFF
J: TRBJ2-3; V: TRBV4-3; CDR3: CASSQDSWGPTDTQYF
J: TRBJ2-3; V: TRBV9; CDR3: CASSEWGFPDTQYF
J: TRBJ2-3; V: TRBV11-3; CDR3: CASSLAGFTDTQYF
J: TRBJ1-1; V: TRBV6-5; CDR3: CASSLRAFSDTEAFF
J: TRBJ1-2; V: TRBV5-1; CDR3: CASSLDARGDYGYTF
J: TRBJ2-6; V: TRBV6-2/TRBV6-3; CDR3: CASSRGSGANVLTF
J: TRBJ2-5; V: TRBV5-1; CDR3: CASSLVFRGRTVQETQYF
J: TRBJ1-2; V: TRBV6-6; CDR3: CASREYGYTF
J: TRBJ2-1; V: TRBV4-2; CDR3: CASSQVPADRATNEQFF
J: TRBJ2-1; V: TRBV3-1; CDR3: CASSQDQPGDEQFF
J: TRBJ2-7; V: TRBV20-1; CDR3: CSASEQARGEQYF
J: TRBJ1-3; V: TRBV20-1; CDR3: CSARDRGISGNTIYF
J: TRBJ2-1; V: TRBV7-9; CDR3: CASSSNRDAYNEQFF
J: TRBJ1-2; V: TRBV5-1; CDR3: CASSTYRVGGNGYTF
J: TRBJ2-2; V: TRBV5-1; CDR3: CASSTAREAGGYTGELFF
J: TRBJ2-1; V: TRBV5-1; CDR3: CASTAVWGEQFF
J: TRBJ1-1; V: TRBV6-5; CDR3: CASSYSFRGRNTEAFF
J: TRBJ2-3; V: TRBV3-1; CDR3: CASSQIGVLHDTQYF
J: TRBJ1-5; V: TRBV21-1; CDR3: CASSKGVRRGHSNQPQHF
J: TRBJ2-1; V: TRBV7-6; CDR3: CASSLDIRDRARNEQFF
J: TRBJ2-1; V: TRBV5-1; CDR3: CASSWYTGAANEQFF